This TCR beta chain appears in the sequencing data of a study of shared clonotypes between healthy human individuals. Germline lookup yields CDR1 WNHNN and CDR2 SYGVQD (reference sequence). The CDR3 is made up of 16 amino acids. The J segment lost 4 bases and the V segment lost 5 bases, leaving 6 bases of the junction unmatched. TCRdb's copy holds only in-frame clones and misses some; the assay was immunoSEQ multiplex PCR. The sample holds some 200,000 clones, just over 65% seen once. The chain combines TRBV10-1 with TRBJ2-5; 14 nucleotides agree with TRBD2. The source material was memory CD4+ T cells sorted from blood. Subset reported: CD45RA-negative fraction. The TCR originated in a man younger than 45 in good health. The CDR3 DNA is TGCGCCAGCAGTCCGACTAGCGGGAGGGGAGGAGAGACCCAGTACTTC. Translated: CASSPTSGRGGETQYF.